The next 31 T cell receptor beta chains were all read from a single sample in a study of blood T cells in healthy people across ages. A second about 6 to 12 cycle PCR used barcoded and J-beta primers. TCRdb reprocessed the 5' RACE reads via MiXCR and lists one record per CDR3 protein. The table lists 1.5 million to 2 million distinct CDR3 sequences, 28% of them singletons. The sample taken for sequencing was blood. The receptors stem from a woman aged 25-40 years in good health.

The chain recombines TRBV3-1 with TRBJ1-5, with 7 nucleotides matching TRBD1. Germline V gene data show CDR1 as LGHDT and CDR2 as YNNKEL (reference sequence). This CDR3 contains 15 residues. The ends lost 1 base at V and 3 bases at J; junction bases unmatched: 3. CDR3 DNA sequence: TGTGCCAGCAGCCAAGCAACAGGGGCCAATCAGCCCCAGCATTTT. It yields the protein CASSQATGANQPQHF.

Many counts were recorded for this clonotype. The CDR3 DNA reads as TGTGCCAGCAGCTCGGGACAGGGAGTCGATGAGCAGTTCTTC. Protein: CASSSGQGVDEQFF. The rearrangement uses TRBV5-5 and TRBJ2-1; 9 bases agree with TRBD1. In germline, CDR1 is SGHKS, CDR2 YYEKEE (reference sequence). Trimming at V came to 3 bases and at J to 8 bases, leaving 6 bases not matched to a gene. CDR3 length: 14 residues.

V gene TRBV7-9 combines with J gene TRBJ2-7; 11 bases match TRBD1. The V segment lost 1 base and the J segment 2 bases; nucleotides outside the gene matches: 7. CDR1 and CDR2 from the germline V gene are SEHNR and FQNEAQ (reference sequence). This CDR3 region has 17 residues. This CDR3 reads CASSLELGQGGTYEQYF. The CDR3 region has the DNA TGTGCCAGCAGCTTAGAGTTGGGACAGGGGGGAACCTACGAGCAGTACTTC.

This rearrangement joins TRBV27 to TRBJ2-5, with unresolved D. The closer fit of TRBJ2-7 to the DNA end suggests the J call may be wrong. Germline V gene data show CDR1 as MNHEY and CDR2 as SMNVEV (reference sequence). The CDR3 extends over 16 amino acids. CDR3: CASSLDPWQSSYEQYF. The CDR3 DNA sequence: TGTGCCAGCAGTTTAGATCCATGGCAAAGCTCCTACGAGCAGTACTTC.

This clonotype has at least ten counts. This chain links TRBV7-2 with TRBJ2-5; maybe TRBD1 (5 bases). This CDR3 has 15 residues. V gave up 3 bases and J gave up 2 bases, with 13 bases separating them. Per the germline V gene, CDR1 is SGHTA and CDR2 is FQGNSA. Here the CDR3 DNA reads TGTGCCAGCAGCTTCTTTACCCCAGGGCAAGAGACCCAGTACTTC. This encodes CASSFFTPGQETQYF.

The rearrangement joins TRBV6-5 to TRBJ1-2; no definite D call. There are 14 residues in the CDR3. The germline CDR1 and CDR2 sequences are MNHEY and SVGAGI. The V and J ends lost 2 bases and 7 bases respectively, with 14 bases between them. Written as DNA, the CDR3 is TGTGCCAGCAGTTACGGATCGGGTCGGTGTGGCTACACCTTC. As protein: CASSYGSGRCGYTF.

This chain links TRBV6-6 with TRBJ1-1; D is undetermined. CDR3 length: 16 amino acids. Trimming left V 0 bases short and J 4 bases short, with 15 bases between. The germline V gene has CDR1 MNHNY and CDR2 SVGAGI (reference sequence). CDR3 in amino acids: CASSYSERVGGTEAFF. The CDR3 region has the DNA TGTGCCAGCAGTTACTCGGAAAGGGTAGGAGGCACTGAAGCTTTCTTT.

The genes are TRBV5-1 and TRBJ1-4, with no clear D. The V end was cut by 4 bases, the J end by 2 bases, with 12 bases between. CDR1 and CDR2 from the germline V gene are SGHRS and YFSETQ. The CDR3 runs to 15 residues. CDR3 coding DNA: TGCGCCAGCAGCGCGAGGTCCGGCACTAATGAAAAACTGTTTTTT. Its protein is CASSARSGTNEKLFF.

This clonotype showed up many times. The DNA for the CDR3 is TGTGCCAGCAGCGACCGGACTAGCAATGAGCAGTTCTTC. It specifies CASSDRTSNEQFF. The chain uses TRBV7-6 and TRBJ2-1, with 7 bases matching TRBD2. The V gene's germline CDR1 is SGHVS and CDR2 FNYEAQ. The CDR3 is 13 residues long. With 5 bases clipped from V and 6 bases from J, the junction kept 4 bases outside the gene matches.

This clonotype was seen a handful of times. The chain combines TRBV11-2 with TRBJ1-4; D call uncertain. Germline lookup yields CDR1 SGHAT and CDR2 FQNNGV. This CDR3 is built from 13 residues. The V end was cut by 4 bases, the J end by 7 bases, with 10 bases between. The CDR3 loop is CASSWVQREKLFF. Here the CDR3 DNA reads TGTGCCAGCAGCTGGGTACAGCGTGAAAAACTGTTTTTT.

The chain recombines TRBV5-1 with TRBJ2-1; D is possibly TRBD1 or TRBD2 (5 bases each). The germline CDR1 and CDR2 sequences are SGHRS and YFSETQ. V lost 4 bases and J lost 7, with 15 bases in between. This CDR3 comprises 14 residues. CDR3 region: CASSPGTLANEQFF. DNA of the CDR3: TGCGCCAGCAGCCCCGGGACCCTTGCAAATGAGCAGTTCTTC. The full variable domain, in which reference TRBV5-1 and TRBJ2-1 provide the parts outside the CDR3, is KAGVTQTPRYLIKTRGQQVTLSCSPISGHRSVSWYQQTPGQGLQFLFEYFSETQRNKGNFPGRFSGRQFSNSRSEMNVSTLELGDSALYLCASSPGTLANEQFFGPGTRLTVL.

V gene TRBV5-8 combines with J gene TRBJ2-7; 7 bases agree with TRBD1. After removal of 4 bases from V and 4 bases from J, the junction contained 11 bases not matched to a gene. Germline CDR1 and CDR2: SGHTS and YDEGEE. The CDR3 runs 15 residues. Here the CDR3 DNA reads TGTGCCAGCAGCGTGACCTCCGGGACAGTATACGAGCAGTACTTC. Its translation is CASSVTSGTVYEQYF. The whole variable domain, filled in from reference TRBV5-8 and TRBJ2-7, reads EAGVTQSPTHLIKTRGQQATLRCSPISGHTSVYWYQQALGLGLQFLLWYDEGEERNRGNFPPRFSGRQFPNYSSELNVNALELEDSALYLCASSVTSGTVYEQYFGPGTRLTVT.

V usage is TRBV12-3 or TRBV12-4 and J usage is TRBJ2-3, with 12 bases that match TRBD2. The CDR3 spans 19 residues. V dropped 4 bases and J dropped 8; count of bases not matched to a gene: 19. The CDR3 sequence: CASSSHLRLAGGSGGTQYF. In DNA, the CDR3 is TGTGCCAGCAGTTCCCACCTACGTCTAGCGGGAGGGAGTGGAGGTACGCAGTATTTT.

This chain joins TRBV7-9 and TRBJ1-5, with 12 bases fitting TRBD1. V trimming: 5 bases; J trimming: 7 bases; junction bases outside the gene matches: 6. The V gene's germline CDR1 is SEHNR and CDR2 FQNEAQ (reference sequence). CDR3 length: 15 residues. CDR3 DNA sequence: TGTGCCAGCAGCGGCCCCGGGACAGGGGGCCAGCCCCAGCATTTT. Amino acids: CASSGPGTGGQPQHF.

V usage is TRBV11-2 and J usage is TRBJ1-2; D perhaps matches TRBD1 (5 bases). The CDR3 totals 13 residues. The V and J ends lost 8 bases and 4 bases respectively, with 14 bases between them. Germline CDR1 and CDR2: SGHAT and FQNNGV. CDR3 in DNA: TGTGCCAGCGGCTCGGGACGGGCCTATGGCTACACCTTC. The encoded protein is CASGSGRAYGYTF. Together with reference TRBV11-2 and TRBJ1-2, the CDR3 gives the full variable domain: EAGVAQSPRYKIIEKRQSVAFWCNPISGHATLYWYQQILGQGPKLLIQFQNNGVVDDSQLPKDRFSAERLKGVDSTLKIQPAKLEDSAVYLCASGSGRAYGYTFGSGTRLTVV.

V and J are TRBV20-1 and TRBJ2-1; D is uncertain. Per germline, CDR1 DFQATT and CDR2 SNEGSKA (reference sequence). V lost 4 bases and J lost 7, with 14 bases in between. CDR3 length: 13 residues. CDR3 nucleotides: TGCAGTGCTAATTTTGGGCAGGTAAATGAGCAGTTCTTC. Protein: CSANFGQVNEQFF.

Only a few counts were recorded for this clonotype. The chain carries TRBV10-1 and TRBJ1-2, with D maybe TRBD1 (5 bases). The CDR3 runs 15 residues. Germline V lookup: CDR1 WNHNN, CDR2 SYGVQD (reference sequence). V shed 7 bases and J shed 0 bases, with 15 bases lying between them. The CDR3 DNA is TGCGCCAGCATCGGGGGGGGGTTTGCTAACTATGGCTACACCTTC. The encoded protein is CASIGGGFANYGYTF.

As concerns this clonotype: Since a much larger clone is just one base distant, this may be a read error. V gene TRBV10-3 combines with J gene TRBJ2-7, with a weak D call TRBD1 (6 bases). The J call could be wrong; TRBJ2-5 is a better fit for the DNA end. Germline assignment: CDR1 ENHRY and CDR2 SYGVKD. The CDR3 length is 14 residues. The CDR3 protein is CAISEWQGSGTQYF. The CDR3 nucleotides read TGTGCCATCAGTGAATGGCAGGGGAGCGGGACCCAGTACTTC.

This clonotype was observed a few times. The chain links TRBV27 to TRBJ2-1; a weak D match, TRBD2 (6 bases). The V end lost 6 bases, the J end lost 7 bases, and 19 bases lay between the germline ends. Germline V gene data show CDR1 as MNHEY and CDR2 as SMNVEV (reference sequence). The CDR3 has 15 amino acids. CDR3 nucleotides: TGTGCCAGCAGCCCCCCAGCGAAACGGGGGAATGAGCAGTTCTTC. This gives the protein CASSPPAKRGNEQFF.

Many counts were recorded for this clonotype. This chain connects TRBV7-2 to TRBJ2-7; 8 bases are a match to TRBD2. This CDR3 contains 14 residues. CDR1 is SGHTA and CDR2 is FQGNSA in the germline V gene. Trimming cost V 10 bases and J 6 bases; bases outside gene matches: 14. CDR3 DNA sequence: TGTGCCACGACGCGGGGGACTAGATATGGCGAGCAGTACTTC. Protein product: CATTRGTRYGEQYF.

The table lists this clonotype with a few counts. This rearrangement joins TRBV5-1 to TRBJ1-4; a possible D gene is TRBD1 (5 bases). CDR1 SGHRS and CDR2 YFSETQ come from the germline V gene. The V end was cut by 0 bases, the J end by 6 bases, with 9 bases between. The CDR3 has 14 residues. CDR3 amino acids: CASSLGRGDEKLFF. CDR3 nucleotides: TGCGCCAGCAGCTTGGGGAGGGGTGATGAAAAACTGTTTTTT.

J is TRBJ2-1 and V is TRBV5-1; possible D gene TRBD1, 5 bases. The V gene lost 1 base and the J gene lost 8 bases, with 10 bases spanning the gap. The CDR3 consists of 13 residues. Germline-derived CDR1 and CDR2 are SGHRS and YFSETQ. CDR3 loop: CASSLYRFDEQFF. The CDR3 DNA sequence: TGCGCCAGCAGCTTGTACAGGTTCGATGAGCAGTTCTTC.

Notes on this clonotype: One end of the junction varies from germline; a read error may be responsible. This chain joins TRBV6-6 and TRBJ2-7, with 8 bases identical to TRBD2. This CDR3 is 14 amino acids long. Germline values: CDR1 MNHNY, CDR2 SVGAGI (reference sequence). The CDR3 here is CTSSYRTSFDEQYF. CDR3 coding DNA: TGTACCAGCAGTTACCGGACTAGCTTCGACGAGCAGTACTTC.

The chain links TRBV5-1 to TRBJ2-1; TRBD1 agrees at 9 bases. This CDR3 spans 18 amino acids. Germline trimming cut 0 bases from V and 0 bases from J; bases unmatched to any gene: 7. Germline CDR1 is SGHRS and CDR2 is YFSETQ. CDR3 bases: TGCGCCAGCAGCTTGGGGTCGGGGACAGGGAACTCCTACAATGAGCAGTTCTTC. It encodes CASSLGSGTGNSYNEQFF. Full variable domain (rest looked up from reference TRBV5-1 and TRBJ2-1): KAGVTQTPRYLIKTRGQQVTLSCSPISGHRSVSWYQQTPGQGLQFLFEYFSETQRNKGNFPGRFSGRQFSNSRSEMNVSTLELGDSALYLCASSLGSGTGNSYNEQFFGPGTRLTVL.

V and J are TRBV7-2 and TRBJ1-5, with a weak D call TRBD1 (6 bases). Germline V lookup: CDR1 SGHTA, CDR2 FQGNSA. The CDR3 has 15 amino acids. V was clipped by 5 bases and J by 7 bases, with 18 bases between them. CDR3 region: CASSPQEGERQPQHF. CDR3 sequence (DNA): TGTGCCAGCAGCCCCCAAGAGGGGGAGCGGCAGCCCCAGCATTTT.

The chain employs TRBV7-2 and TRBJ1-2; TRBD1 matches 8 bases. J gave up 8 bases and V 4 bases, and 9 bases lay outside the gene matches. The germline V gene encodes CDR1 SGHTA and CDR2 FQGNSA. This CDR3 comprises 14 residues. The CDR3 sequence: CASSWRQGMGGYTF. The CDR3 nucleotides read TGTGCCAGCAGCTGGAGACAGGGGATGGGCGGCTACACCTTC.

This clonotype showed up just a few times. J is TRBJ2-3 and V is TRBV7-2, with 8 bases identical to TRBD2. Germline V CDR1 and CDR2: SGHTA, FQGNSA. CDR3 size: 15 residues. The V gene end was trimmed by 1 base and the J gene end by 6 bases; junction bases not matched to a gene: 6. CDR3 nucleotide sequence: TGTGCCAGCAGCTTAGGGGTCGGGAGGGATGATACGCAGTATTTT. Protein sequence: CASSLGVGRDDTQYF.

A note on this clonotype: The junction departs from the called germline gene at one end, perhaps through a read error. The chain uses TRBV28 and TRBJ2-4; no firm D call. The CDR3 sequence is 17 residues long. Germline loops: CDR1 MDHEN, CDR2 SYDVKM. CDR3 nucleotides: TGTGCCAGCAGTTTATCATCCGGAAGGGTTGCCAAAAACATTCGGTACTTC. It specifies CASSLSSGRVAKNIRYF.

This clonotype was picked up a small number of times. CDR3 region: CASSLRDRSNQPQHF. The CDR3 DNA is TGTGCCAGCAGTTTAAGGGATCGTAGCAATCAGCCCCAGCATTTT. The J gene is TRBJ1-5, the V gene TRBV12-3 or TRBV12-4; D remains unclear. This CDR3 spans 15 amino acids. V dropped 2 bases and J dropped 0 bases, with 8 bases sitting between them.

V gene TRBV20-1 combines with J gene TRBJ2-1; D unclear. Trimming shortened V by 2 bases and J by 7 bases, and 15 bases separated the two germline ends. Looked up from germline, CDR1 is DFQATT and CDR2 is SNEGSKA (reference sequence). The CDR3 totals 14 residues. As DNA, the CDR3 is TGCAGTGCTAGACTAGATCAGAGGTTAAATGAGCAGTTCTTC. Protein product: CSARLDQRLNEQFF.

In its sample, this clonotype was seen many times. This rearrangement joins TRBV7-2 to TRBJ2-1, with 9 bases that match TRBD2. In germline, CDR1 is SGHTA, CDR2 FQGNSA. This CDR3 is built from 15 residues. V gave up 6 bases and J gave up 8 bases; unmatched junction bases: 11. The chain's CDR3 is CASRRVLAGLDEQFF. DNA of the CDR3: TGTGCCAGCAGGCGCGTCCTAGCGGGATTGGATGAGCAGTTCTTC.